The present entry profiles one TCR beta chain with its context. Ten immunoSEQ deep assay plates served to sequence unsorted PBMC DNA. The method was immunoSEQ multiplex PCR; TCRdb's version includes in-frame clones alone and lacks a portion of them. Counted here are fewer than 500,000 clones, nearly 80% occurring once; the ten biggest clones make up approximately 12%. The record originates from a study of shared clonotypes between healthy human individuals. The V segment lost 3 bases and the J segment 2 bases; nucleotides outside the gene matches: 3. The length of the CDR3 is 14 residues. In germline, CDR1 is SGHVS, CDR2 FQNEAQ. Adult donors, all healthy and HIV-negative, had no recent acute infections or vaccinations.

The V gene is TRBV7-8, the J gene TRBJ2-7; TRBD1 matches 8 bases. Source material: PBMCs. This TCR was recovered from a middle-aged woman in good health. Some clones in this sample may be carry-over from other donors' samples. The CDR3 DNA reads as TGTGCCAGCAGCTTGGGGACAGGCCCCTACGAGCAGTACTTC. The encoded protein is CASSLGTGPYEQYF. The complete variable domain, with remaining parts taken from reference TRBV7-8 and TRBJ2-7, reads GAGVSQSPRYKVAKRGQDVALRCDPISGHVSLFWYQQALGQGPEFLTYFQNEAQLDKSGLPSDRFFAERPEGSVSTLKIQRTQQEDSAVYLCASSLGTGPYEQYFGPGTRLTVT.